These 22 T cell receptor beta chains originate from one sample sequenced in a study of monozygotic twins with cystic fibrosis. The protocol was immunoSEQ multiplex PCR, while the TCRdb copy is restricted to in-frame clones and leaves out a portion. This sample has over 25,000 clones, with approximately 96% found just once. Sequenced input: blood. The receptors derive from a girl under 10 years old with cystic fibrosis.

CDR3 DNA: TGTGCCACCAGAACCACCGCTGGAAACACCATATATTTT. The encoded protein is CATRTTAGNTIYF. The chain combines TRBV25-1 with TRBJ1-3; no definite D call. Germline V lookup: CDR1 MGHDK, CDR2 SYGVNS. There are 13 residues in the CDR3. Trimming pared 10 bases from V and 2 bases from J, leaving 12 bases between.

V gene TRBV19 combines with J gene TRBJ2-7; 9 bases fit TRBD1. V lost 5 bases and J lost 3; bases outside the gene matches: 8. The CDR3 has 15 residues. CDR1 is LNHDA, CDR2 SQIVND, per germline (reference sequence). The CDR3 sequence is CASSPAGTGYYEQYF. CDR3 sequence (DNA): TGTGCCAGTAGTCCGGCCGGGACAGGGTACTACGAGCAGTACTTC.

V gene TRBV28 combines with J gene TRBJ2-7; TRBD2 matches at 9 bases. Trimming cost V 6 bases and J 0 bases; bases outside gene matches: 6. The CDR3 has 15 amino acids. Per the germline V gene, CDR1 is MDHEN and CDR2 is SYDVKM. The CDR3 here is CASRPPGLASYEQYF. CDR3 coding DNA: TGTGCCAGCAGACCACCGGGACTAGCCTCCTACGAGCAGTACTTC.

The chain joins TRBV28 to TRBJ2-5; D is ambiguous. CDR1 MDHEN and CDR2 SYDVKM come from the germline V gene. Trimming stripped 4 bases from V and 1 base from J, with 1 base between. This CDR3 is 11 amino acids long. In DNA, the CDR3 is TGTGCCAGCAGTTCCCAAGAGACCCAGTACTTC. It is translated as CASSSQETQYF.

Here the CDR3 DNA reads TGTGCCAGCAGCTTAAGCCTAGCGGGAGAGAGGGCAGATACGCAGTATTTT. Protein sequence: CASSLSLAGERADTQYF. The chain is built from TRBV7-9 and TRBJ2-3; 10 bases are a match to TRBD2. Germline V lookup: CDR1 SEHNR, CDR2 FQNEAQ (reference sequence). The CDR3 extends over 17 amino acids. J gave up 4 bases and V 2 bases, and 9 bases lay outside the gene matches.

The chain recombines TRBV4-2 with TRBJ1-1; perhaps TRBD1 as D (6 bases). This CDR3 is 15 amino acids long. V was pared by 1 base and J by 4 bases, with 13 bases between. Germline CDR1 is LGHNA and CDR2 is YNFKEQ. DNA of the CDR3: TGTGCCAGCAGCCAAGGGGCGAGGGGGATCACTGAAGCTTTCTTT. Protein sequence: CASSQGARGITEAFF.

The J gene is TRBJ2-7, the V gene TRBV11-3; TRBD1 agrees at 8 bases. V was clipped by 1 base and J by 5 bases; unmatched bases: 4. The CDR3 contains 14 residues. Germline V lookup: CDR1 SGHNT, CDR2 YENEEA. CDR3 sequence reads: CASSLGGQVNEQYF. CDR3 nucleotide sequence: TGTGCCAGCAGCTTAGGGGGACAGGTGAACGAGCAGTACTTC.

The V and J genes are TRBV6-1 and TRBJ2-3; no reliable D call. V was cut by 9 bases and J by 10 bases, with 14 bases left in between. The CDR3 has 11 residues. CDR1 is MNHNS and CDR2 is SASEGT in the germline V gene. The CDR3 spells CASTGGFAQYF. The CDR3 nucleotides are TGTGCCAGTACCGGTGGGTTTGCGCAGTATTTT.

The chain carries TRBV5-1 and TRBJ2-7; no reliable D call. Trimming shortened V by 3 bases and J by 0 bases, and 4 bases separated the two germline ends. CDR3 length: 12 amino acids. Germline loops: CDR1 SGHRS, CDR2 YFSETQ. CDR3 in amino acids: CASSSDSYEQYF. The CDR3, as DNA: TGCGCCAGCAGCTCTGACTCCTACGAGCAGTACTTC.

V gene TRBV27 combines with J gene TRBJ2-2; 12 bases are shared with TRBD2. With V trimmed by 8 bases and J by 8 bases, 9 bases remained unmatched. This CDR3 is built from 15 residues. Germline CDR1 and CDR2: MNHEY and SMNVEV (reference sequence). For the CDR3, the DNA is TGTGCCAGCTGCATACTAGCGGGAGGAAAGGGGGAGCTGTTTTTT. It is translated as CASCILAGGKGELFF.

The chain uses TRBV29-1 and TRBJ1-3; D is uncertain. Per germline, CDR1 SQVTM and CDR2 ANQGSEA. Trimming removed 0 bases at V and 4 bases at J, with 10 bases between. The CDR3 extends over 14 amino acids. In DNA form, the CDR3 reads TGCAGCGTTGAAGATCGGAAGTACGGAAACACCATATATTTT. Protein: CSVEDRKYGNTIYF.

The rearrangement joins TRBV18 to TRBJ2-2; TRBD1 is a possible D gene (5 bases). The V end was cut by 6 bases, the J end by 6 bases, with 20 bases between. Germline loops: CDR1 KGHSH, CDR2 LQKENI. The CDR3 extends over 16 amino acids. The CDR3 coding sequence is TGTGCCAGCTCCGGGTCCGGTGCAGGGTCCCCCGGGGAGCTGTTTTTT. Translating gives CASSGSGAGSPGELFF.

This clone was seen only once. The V and J genes are TRBV5-1 and TRBJ2-7, with TRBD2 identical over 7 bases. The germline CDR1 and CDR2 sequences are SGHRS and YFSETQ. The CDR3 consists of 16 residues. V shed 4 bases and J 2 bases; nucleotides not matched to a gene: 12. CDR3 region: CASSQGTTSRTYEQYF. As DNA, the CDR3 is TGCGCCAGCAGCCAAGGTACGACTAGCCGAACCTACGAGCAGTACTTC. The whole variable domain, remainder taken from reference TRBV5-1 and TRBJ2-7, is KAGVTQTPRYLIKTRGQQVTLSCSPISGHRSVSWYQQTPGQGLQFLFEYFSETQRNKGNFPGRFSGRQFSNSRSEMNVSTLELGDSALYLCASSQGTTSRTYEQYFGPGTRLTVT.

The chain carries TRBV11-1 and TRBJ1-1; weak D call: TRBD1 (6 bases). Per germline, CDR1 SGHAT and CDR2 FQDESV (reference sequence). The V end was cut by 5 bases, the J end by 11 bases, with 21 bases between. The CDR3 covers 14 residues. The DNA for the CDR3 is TGTGCCAGCAGCCTCCGGGATGGCAGGGGTTATGCTTTCTTT. Translating it yields CASSLRDGRGYAFF.

This chain joins TRBV2 and TRBJ1-1; D uncertain. Germline values: CDR1 SNHLY, CDR2 FYNNEI. The CDR3 covers 10 residues. V lost 7 bases and J 5 bases, leaving 5 bases between the germline ends. The CDR3 nucleotides read TGTGCCAGCACGGGGACTGAAGCTTTCTTT. This encodes CASTGTEAFF.

The chain carries TRBV7-9 and TRBJ1-5; D is uncertain. V gave up 0 bases and J gave up 3 bases, with 6 bases separating them. The CDR3 spans 14 residues. CDR1 and CDR2 from the germline V gene are SEHNR and FQNEAQ (reference sequence). The CDR3 region is CASSLAGFNQPQHF. The CDR3 DNA follows: TGTGCCAGCAGCTTAGCGGGGTTCAATCAGCCCCAGCATTTT.

This clone has just one count. The CDR3 loop is CASSPDTGELFF. Here the CDR3 DNA reads TGTGCCAGCAGCCCCGACACCGGGGAGCTGTTTTTT. The rearrangement links TRBV7-2 to TRBJ2-2, with D unresolved. Germline assignment: CDR1 SGHTA and CDR2 FQGNSA. V lost 5 bases, J lost 3 bases, and 4 bases lay in between. The CDR3 contains 12 residues.

V and J are TRBV29-1 and TRBJ2-1; a weak D match, TRBD2 (5 bases). The V gene's germline CDR1 is SQVTM and CDR2 ANQGSEA. Trimming shortened V by 7 bases and J by 8 bases, and 15 bases separated the two germline ends. The CDR3 spans 12 residues. CDR3 in amino acids: CSGRLVIDEQFF. The CDR3 DNA follows: TGCAGCGGGAGGCTAGTCATCGATGAGCAGTTCTTC.

Notes on this clone: One junction end does not reproduce the germline sequence, and a read error may be involved. The rearrangement joins TRBV7-7 to TRBJ1-5; 7 positions agree with TRBD1. CDR1 SSHAT and CDR2 FNYEAQ come from the germline V gene (reference sequence). The CDR3 is made up of 16 amino acids. CDR3 bases: TGTGCTAGCAGCTTAAGGGGACAGCTTAGCAATCAGCCCCAGCATTTT. Its translation is CASSLRGQLSNQPQHF.

This chain connects TRBV21-1 to TRBJ2-6. TRBV21-1 is listed as a pseudogene. This CDR3 spans 18 amino acids. The CDR3, as DNA: TGTGCCAGCAGCAAGTTTCCAGGGGGGGCCTTAGGGGCCAACGTCCTGACTTTC. Its translation is CASSKFPGGALGANVLTF.

The chain employs TRBV4-1 and TRBJ2-5; D unclear. The CDR3 loop spans 14 amino acids. Trimming left V 2 bases short and J 1 base short, with 8 bases between. The germline gives CDR1 MGHRA, CDR2 YSYEKL. In DNA, the CDR3 is TGCGCCAGCAGCCAATCGAGGTTCCAAGAGACCCAGTACTTC. Residues: CASSQSRFQETQYF.

This chain joins TRBV27 and TRBJ2-7, with D perhaps being TRBD1 or TRBD2 (5 bases each). V shed 5 bases and J shed 2 bases, with 16 bases lying between them. Germline-derived CDR1 and CDR2 are MNHEY and SMNVEV (reference sequence). The CDR3 consists of 15 residues. The DNA for the CDR3 is TGTGCCAGCAGTCCCGGGACGACCGGTACCTACGAGCAGTACTTC. It specifies CASSPGTTGTYEQYF.